Listed here are 9 T cell receptor beta chains from one sample, sequenced in a study of T cell clones after liver transplantation. Only in-frame clones appear in the TCRdb table, and some are missing; sequencing was by immunoSEQ multiplex PCR. This sample yields 55,000 to 75,000 clones, of which 70% are seen a single time; about 2.8% belongs to the top ten. Sequencing used CD4+ T cells from blood, obtained at the roughly 16-month timepoint. These receptors originate from a human patient who received a liver transplant. The graft donor may have given rise to some T cells.

This sequence joins TRBV11-3 and TRBJ2-5; 10 positions match TRBD1. Germline trimming cut 5 bases from V and 8 bases from J; bases unmatched to any gene: 5. CDR3 length: 13 amino acids. CDR1 and CDR2 (germline): SGHNT, YENEEA. The CDR3 region is CASSIGQGVTQYF. Written as DNA, the CDR3 is TGTGCCAGCAGCATCGGACAGGGGGTTACCCAGTACTTC.

This clone was observed a handful of times. The chain has TRBV19 and TRBJ2-3, with 10 bases matching TRBD2. CDR1 and CDR2 from the germline V gene are LNHDA and SQIVND (reference sequence). This CDR3 contains 15 residues. The junction had 3 bases not matched to a gene; V was cut back by 6 bases and J by 0 bases. The CDR3 nucleotides read TGTGCCAGTAGCCGGACTAGCGGAAGCACAGATACGCAGTATTTT. It encodes CASSRTSGSTDTQYF.

This clone was recorded at least ten times. The rearrangement joins TRBV7-9 to TRBJ1-5; weak D call: TRBD1 (6 bases). The ends were cut back, 4 bases at V and 5 bases at J, with 12 bases in the middle. The CDR3 spans 14 residues. Germline CDR1 is SEHNR and CDR2 is FQNEAQ (reference sequence). The CDR3 nucleotides read TGTGCCAGCAGCTCTACCGGACAGCATCAGCCCCAGCATTTT. Translating it yields CASSSTGQHQPQHF.

The chain combines TRBV19 with TRBJ2-5; D may be TRBD1 (6 bases). Germline CDR1 and CDR2: LNHDA and SQIVND (reference sequence). Trimming pared 5 bases from V and 3 bases from J, leaving 10 bases between. The CDR3 length is 13 residues. Here the CDR3 reads CASSPRGEETQYF. The CDR3 bases are TGTGCCAGTAGTCCCAGGGGAGAAGAGACCCAGTACTTC.

This clone was detected a few times. The chain recombines TRBV6-1 with TRBJ2-3; TRBD2 is a possible D gene (5 bases). The CDR3 contains 15 residues. The germline gives CDR1 MNHNS, CDR2 SASEGT. Trimming stripped 6 bases from V and 3 bases from J, with 16 bases between. The CDR3 region is CASRIASTPTDTQYF. In DNA, the CDR3 is TGTGCCAGCAGGATAGCGAGCACCCCTACAGATACGCAGTATTTT.

This clone was counted between two and nine times. CDR3: CSVGEGATNYGYTF. In DNA form, the CDR3 reads TGCAGCGTTGGGGAGGGGGCGACCAACTATGGCTACACCTTC. V is TRBV29-1 and J is TRBJ1-2; the match to TRBD1 covers 7 bases. Trimming at V came to 4 bases and at J to 2 bases, leaving 7 bases not matched to a gene. The germline V gene has CDR1 SQVTM and CDR2 ANQGSEA. The CDR3 consists of 14 residues.

This clone showed up just a few times. The CDR3 DNA reads TGTGCCAGCAGTTTATCTGTGACAATCCAGTCACCCCTCCACTTT. Protein: CASSLSVTIQSPLHF. The chain combines TRBV27 with TRBJ1-6; D not resolved. The V gene's germline CDR1 is MNHEY and CDR2 SMNVEV (reference sequence). Trimming left V 0 bases short and J 10 bases short, with 13 bases between. The CDR3 has 15 residues.

The chain is built from TRBV27 and TRBJ2-3; 7 nucleotides agree with TRBD1. The V gene end was trimmed by 2 bases and the J gene end by 0 bases; junction bases not matched to a gene: 2. The germline CDR1 and CDR2 sequences are MNHEY and SMNVEV (reference sequence). This CDR3 has 15 amino acids. The CDR3 protein is CASSLEGASTDTQYF. CDR3 nucleotide sequence: TGTGCCAGCAGTTTAGAGGGGGCTAGCACAGATACGCAGTATTTT.

The sample holds a few counts of this clone. The V gene is TRBV18, the J gene TRBJ2-1; weak D call: TRBD2 (6 bases). V was pared by 6 bases and J by 4 bases, with 22 bases between. The CDR3 sequence is 17 residues long. Germline V gives CDR1 KGHSH, CDR2 LQKENI. DNA for the CDR3: TGTGCCAGCTCTCCGACTCGCCTGACTAGTCAATACAATGAGCAGTTCTTC. This encodes CASSPTRLTSQYNEQFF. Full variable domain (missing parts from reference TRBV18 and TRBJ2-1): NAGVMQNPRHLVRRRGQEARLRCSPMKGHSHVYWYRQLPEEGLKFMVYLQKENIIDESGMPKERFSAEFPKEGPSILRIQQVVRGDSAAYFCASSPTRLTSQYNEQFFGPGTRLTVL.